Detailed here is one TCR beta chain. This sample is drawn from a study of cytomegalovirus exposure and HLA in healthy donors. The PCR made use of 60 Vbeta and 13 Jbeta primers. Data came from immunoSEQ multiplex PCR; TCRdb stores just in-frame clones and leaves some out. The table lists about 85,000 clones, about 70% of them singletons, with 2.1% in the top ten. The TCR was taken from a man aged 25 to 40 in good health and CMV-seronegative. Sequenced sample: PBMCs.

DNA for the CDR3: TGTGCCAGCTCCACAGGGAACAACTACGAGCAGTACTTC. Residues: CASSTGNNYEQYF. V and J are TRBV27 and TRBJ2-7, with D perhaps TRBD1 (6 bases). Per the germline V gene, CDR1 is MNHEY and CDR2 is SMNVEV (reference sequence). This CDR3 is built from 13 residues. Deletions cut 8 bases from V and 3 bases from J, with 14 bases between.